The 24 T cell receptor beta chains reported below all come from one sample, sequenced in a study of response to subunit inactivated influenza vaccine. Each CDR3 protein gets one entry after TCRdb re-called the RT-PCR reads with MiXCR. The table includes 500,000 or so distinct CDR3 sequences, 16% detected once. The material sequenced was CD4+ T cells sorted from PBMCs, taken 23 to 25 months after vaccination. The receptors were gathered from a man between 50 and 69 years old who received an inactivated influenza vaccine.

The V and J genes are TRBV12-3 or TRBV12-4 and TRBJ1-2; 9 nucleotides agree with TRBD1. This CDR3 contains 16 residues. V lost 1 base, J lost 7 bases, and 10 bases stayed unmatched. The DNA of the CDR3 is TGTGCCAGCAGTTTAGGGACAGGGGCCCCTCATCCTGGCTACACCTTC. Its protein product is CASSLGTGAPHPGYTF.

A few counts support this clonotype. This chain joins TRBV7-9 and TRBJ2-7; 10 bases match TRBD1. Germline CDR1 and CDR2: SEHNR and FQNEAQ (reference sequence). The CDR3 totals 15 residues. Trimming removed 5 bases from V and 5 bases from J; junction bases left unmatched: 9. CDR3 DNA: TGTGCCAGCAGCCACATGGGACAGGGGTTCAACGAGCAGTACTTC. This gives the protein CASSHMGQGFNEQYF.

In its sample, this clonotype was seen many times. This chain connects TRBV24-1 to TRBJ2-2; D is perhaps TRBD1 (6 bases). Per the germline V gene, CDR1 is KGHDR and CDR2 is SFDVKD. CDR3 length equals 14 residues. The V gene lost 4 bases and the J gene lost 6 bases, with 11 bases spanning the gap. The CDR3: CATSDPGTPGELFF. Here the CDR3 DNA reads TGTGCCACCAGTGACCCGGGGACACCCGGGGAGCTGTTTTTT.

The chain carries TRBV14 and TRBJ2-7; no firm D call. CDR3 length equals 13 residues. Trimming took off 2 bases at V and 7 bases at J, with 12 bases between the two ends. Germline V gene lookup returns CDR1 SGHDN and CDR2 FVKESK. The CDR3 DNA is TGTGCCAGCAGCCAAAGGTACCTCGGGGAGCAGTACTTC. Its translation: CASSQRYLGEQYF.

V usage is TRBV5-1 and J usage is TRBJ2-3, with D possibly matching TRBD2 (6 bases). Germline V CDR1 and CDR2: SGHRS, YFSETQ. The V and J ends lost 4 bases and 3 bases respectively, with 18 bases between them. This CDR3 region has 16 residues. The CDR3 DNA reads TGCGCCAGCAGCATATGGGGTATTGGGGGGACAGATACGCAGTATTTT. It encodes CASSIWGIGGTDTQYF.

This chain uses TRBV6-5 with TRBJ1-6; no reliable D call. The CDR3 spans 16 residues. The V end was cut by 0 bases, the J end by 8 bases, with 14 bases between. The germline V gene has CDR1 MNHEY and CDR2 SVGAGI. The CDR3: CASSYSGPSGYSPLHF. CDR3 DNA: TGTGCCAGCAGTTACTCAGGCCCATCGGGATATTCACCCCTCCACTTT.

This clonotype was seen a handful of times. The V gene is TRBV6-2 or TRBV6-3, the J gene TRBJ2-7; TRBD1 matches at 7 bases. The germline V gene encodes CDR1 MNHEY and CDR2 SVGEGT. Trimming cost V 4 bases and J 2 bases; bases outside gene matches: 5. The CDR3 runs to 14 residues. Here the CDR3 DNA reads TGTGCCAGCAGTTCACAGGGGAGTCCCTACGAGCAGTACTTC. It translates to CASSSQGSPYEQYF.

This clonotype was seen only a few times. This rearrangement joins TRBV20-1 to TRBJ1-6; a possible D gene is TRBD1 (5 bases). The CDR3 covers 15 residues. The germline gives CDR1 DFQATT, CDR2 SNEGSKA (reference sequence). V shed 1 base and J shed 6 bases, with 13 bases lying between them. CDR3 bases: TGCAGTGCTAGAGTGGGAGGGACCGCTAATTCACCCCTCCACTTT. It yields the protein CSARVGGTANSPLHF.

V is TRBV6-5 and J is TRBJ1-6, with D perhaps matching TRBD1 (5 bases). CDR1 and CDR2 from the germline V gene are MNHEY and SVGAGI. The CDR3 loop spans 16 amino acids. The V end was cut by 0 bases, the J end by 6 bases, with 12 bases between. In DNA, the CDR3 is TGTGCCAGCAGTTACTCGACGGGGGGTTTTAATTCACCCCTCCACTTT. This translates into CASSYSTGGFNSPLHF.

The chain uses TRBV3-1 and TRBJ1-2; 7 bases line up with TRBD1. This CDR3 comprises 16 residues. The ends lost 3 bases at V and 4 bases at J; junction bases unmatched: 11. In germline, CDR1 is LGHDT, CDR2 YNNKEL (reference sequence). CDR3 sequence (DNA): TGTGCCAGCAGCCAGCGCACGACAGGGAGCTCCTATGGCTACACCTTC. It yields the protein CASSQRTTGSSYGYTF.

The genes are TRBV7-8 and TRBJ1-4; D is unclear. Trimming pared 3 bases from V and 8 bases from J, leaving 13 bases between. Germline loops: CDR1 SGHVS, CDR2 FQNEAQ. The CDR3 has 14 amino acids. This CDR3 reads CASSLVGTQEKLFF. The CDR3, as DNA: TGTGCCAGCAGCTTGGTGGGAACTCAGGAAAAACTGTTTTTT.

The CDR3: CASSDGAETQYF. In DNA, the CDR3 is TGTGCCAGCAGCGACGGGGCAGAGACCCAGTACTTC. The chain employs TRBV3-1 and TRBJ2-5; possibly TRBD1 or TRBD2 for D (5 bases each). This CDR3 region has 12 residues. Germline V gives CDR1 LGHDT, CDR2 YNNKEL (reference sequence). The V and J ends lost 5 bases and 4 bases respectively, with 8 bases between them.

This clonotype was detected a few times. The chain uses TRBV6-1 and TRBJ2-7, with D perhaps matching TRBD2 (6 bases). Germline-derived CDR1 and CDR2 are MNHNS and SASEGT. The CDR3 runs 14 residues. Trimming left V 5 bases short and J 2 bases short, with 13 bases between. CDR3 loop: CASSPGTFAYEQYF. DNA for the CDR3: TGTGCCAGCAGTCCCGGGACTTTTGCCTACGAGCAGTACTTC.

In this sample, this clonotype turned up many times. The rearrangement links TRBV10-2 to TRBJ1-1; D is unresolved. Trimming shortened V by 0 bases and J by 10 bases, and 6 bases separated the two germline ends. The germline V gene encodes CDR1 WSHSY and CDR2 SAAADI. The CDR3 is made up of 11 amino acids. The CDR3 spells CASSESSLAFF. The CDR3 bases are TGCGCCAGCAGTGAGTCGAGTCTAGCTTTCTTT.

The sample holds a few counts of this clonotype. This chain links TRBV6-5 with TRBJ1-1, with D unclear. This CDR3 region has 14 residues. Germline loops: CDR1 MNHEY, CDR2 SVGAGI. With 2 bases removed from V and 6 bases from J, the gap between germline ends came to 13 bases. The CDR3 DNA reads TGTGCCAGCAGTTACGACCGGACCGCTTCTGAAGCTTTCTTT. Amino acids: CASSYDRTASEAFF.

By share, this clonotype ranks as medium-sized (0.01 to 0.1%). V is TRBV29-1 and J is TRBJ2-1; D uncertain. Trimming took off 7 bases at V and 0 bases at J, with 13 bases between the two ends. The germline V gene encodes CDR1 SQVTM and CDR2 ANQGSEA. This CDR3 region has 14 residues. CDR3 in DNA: TGCAGCGGAGGCAAGGTCCTCTCCTACAATGAGCAGTTCTTC. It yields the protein CSGGKVLSYNEQFF.

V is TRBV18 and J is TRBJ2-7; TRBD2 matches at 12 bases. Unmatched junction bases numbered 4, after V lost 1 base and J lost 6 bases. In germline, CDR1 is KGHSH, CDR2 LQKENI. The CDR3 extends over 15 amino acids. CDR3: CASSPQTSGSSEQYF. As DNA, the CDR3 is TGTGCCAGCTCACCACAGACTAGCGGGAGTAGCGAGCAGTACTTC.

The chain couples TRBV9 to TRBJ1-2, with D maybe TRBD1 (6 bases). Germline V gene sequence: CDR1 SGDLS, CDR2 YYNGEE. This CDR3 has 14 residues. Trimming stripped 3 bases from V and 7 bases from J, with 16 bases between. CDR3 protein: CASSARTELSGYTF. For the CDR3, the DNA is TGTGCCAGCAGCGCCCGGACAGAGCTCTCTGGCTACACCTTC.

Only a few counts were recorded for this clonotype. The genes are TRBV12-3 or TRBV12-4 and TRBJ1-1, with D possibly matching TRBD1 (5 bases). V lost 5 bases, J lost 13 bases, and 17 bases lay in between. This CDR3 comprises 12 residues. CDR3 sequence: CASSRDGVKDFF. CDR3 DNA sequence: TGTGCCAGCAGTCGGGACGGAGTCAAGGATTTCTTT.

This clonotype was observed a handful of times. CDR3 in amino acids: CASSLASGTGIETQYF. The CDR3 DNA reads TGTGCCAGCAGCTTAGCATCAGGGACAGGCATAGAGACCCAGTACTTC. The rearrangement joins TRBV7-9 to TRBJ2-5; 8 positions match TRBD1. This CDR3 is built from 16 residues. The ends lost 0 bases at V and 4 bases at J; junction bases unmatched: 7. The germline V gene encodes CDR1 SEHNR and CDR2 FQNEAQ (reference sequence).

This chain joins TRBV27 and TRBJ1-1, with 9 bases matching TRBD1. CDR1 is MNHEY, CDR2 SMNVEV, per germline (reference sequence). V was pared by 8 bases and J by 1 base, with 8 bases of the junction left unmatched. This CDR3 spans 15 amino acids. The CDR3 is CASGRQGVRNTEAFF. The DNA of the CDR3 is TGTGCCAGCGGTAGACAGGGGGTGAGGAACACTGAAGCTTTCTTT.

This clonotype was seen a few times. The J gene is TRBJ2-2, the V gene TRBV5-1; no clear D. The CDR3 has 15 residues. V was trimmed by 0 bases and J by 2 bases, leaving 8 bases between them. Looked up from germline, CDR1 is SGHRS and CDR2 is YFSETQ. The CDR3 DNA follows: TGCGCCAGCAGCTTGGGTTGGGCCAACACCGGGGAGCTGTTTTTT. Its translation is CASSLGWANTGELFF.

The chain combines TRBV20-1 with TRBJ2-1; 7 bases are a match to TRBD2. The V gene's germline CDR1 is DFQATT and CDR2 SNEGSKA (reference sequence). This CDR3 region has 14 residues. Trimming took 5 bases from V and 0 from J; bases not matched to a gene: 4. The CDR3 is CSAQLALSYNEQFF. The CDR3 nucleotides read TGCAGTGCTCAACTAGCGCTCTCCTACAATGAGCAGTTCTTC.

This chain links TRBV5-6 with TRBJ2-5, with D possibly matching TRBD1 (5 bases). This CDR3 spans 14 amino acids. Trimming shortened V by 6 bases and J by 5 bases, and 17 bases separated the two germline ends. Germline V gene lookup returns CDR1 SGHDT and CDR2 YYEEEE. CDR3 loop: CASIDFRGLETQYF. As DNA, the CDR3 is TGTGCCAGCATTGATTTTAGGGGTCTGGAGACCCAGTACTTC.